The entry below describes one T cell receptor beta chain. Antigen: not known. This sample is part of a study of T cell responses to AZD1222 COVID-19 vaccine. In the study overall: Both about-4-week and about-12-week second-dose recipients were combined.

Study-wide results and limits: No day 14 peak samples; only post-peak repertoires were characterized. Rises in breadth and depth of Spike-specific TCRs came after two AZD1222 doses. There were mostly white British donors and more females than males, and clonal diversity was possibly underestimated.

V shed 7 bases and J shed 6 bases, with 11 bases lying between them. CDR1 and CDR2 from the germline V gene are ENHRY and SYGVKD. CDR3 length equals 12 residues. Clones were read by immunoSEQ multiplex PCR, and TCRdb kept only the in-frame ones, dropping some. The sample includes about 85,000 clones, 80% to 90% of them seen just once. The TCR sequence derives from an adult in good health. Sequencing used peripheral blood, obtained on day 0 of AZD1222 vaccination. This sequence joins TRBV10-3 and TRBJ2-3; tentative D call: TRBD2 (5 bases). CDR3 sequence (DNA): TGTGCCATCAATTCGGGGTTGGATACGCAGTATTTT. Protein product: CAINSGLDTQYF.